Listed below are T cell receptor beta chains from one sample, sequenced in a study of cytomegalovirus exposure and HLA in healthy donors. Data came from immunoSEQ multiplex PCR; TCRdb stores just in-frame clones and leaves some out. Here the sample spans roughly 230,000 clones, around nine tenths being singletons. The sequenced material came from PBMCs. The receptors derive from a girl aged 2-10 years in good health and CMV-seronegative. The CDR3 runs from the conserved cysteine through the conserved F or W.

j_call: TRBJ2-2; v_call: TRBV6-1; cdr3_aa: CASSEAPRSGPNTGELFF
j_call: TRBJ1-2; v_call: TRBV7-6; cdr3_aa: CASSSRPFASNYGYTF
j_call: TRBJ1-2; v_call: TRBV29-1; cdr3_aa: CSADREVGYTF
j_call: TRBJ2-3; v_call: TRBV2; cdr3_aa: CASGSSETQYF
j_call: TRBJ1-5; v_call: TRBV19; cdr3_aa: CASSSAGTSNQPQHF
j_call: TRBJ2-1; v_call: TRBV5-1; cdr3_aa: CASSQRTSASSYNEQFF
j_call: TRBJ2-1; v_call: TRBV13; cdr3_aa: CASSSVDSSSYNEQFF
j_call: TRBJ1-2; v_call: TRBV19; cdr3_aa: CASTKGQIYGYTF
j_call: TRBJ2-2; v_call: TRBV6-6; cdr3_aa: CASKWGLAGGGELFF
j_call: TRBJ2-3; v_call: TRBV5-1; cdr3_aa: CASSLPLAGGPPDTQYF
j_call: TRBJ1-3; v_call: TRBV2; cdr3_aa: CASSQQAPYSGNTIYF
j_call: TRBJ2-7; v_call: TRBV27; cdr3_aa: CASTSSRDFTYEQYF
j_call: TRBJ2-1; v_call: TRBV15; cdr3_aa: CATSRGIYNEQFF
j_call: TRBJ2-7; v_call: TRBV7-2; cdr3_aa: CASSLLATSASYEQYF
j_call: TRBJ2-1; v_call: TRBV10-3; cdr3_aa: CAVTQGQDPNEQFF
j_call: TRBJ2-3; v_call: TRBV9; cdr3_aa: CASSVGGRYTDTQYF
j_call: TRBJ1-1; v_call: TRBV10-3; cdr3_aa: CAISESAGVNTEAFF
j_call: TRBJ2-1; v_call: TRBV10-1; cdr3_aa: CASSESLVVDEQFF
j_call: TRBJ2-3; v_call: TRBV5-1; cdr3_aa: CASSLVAGARTDTQYF
j_call: TRBJ1-6; v_call: TRBV6-5; cdr3_aa: CASSSQGINSPLHF
j_call: TRBJ2-3; v_call: TRBV5-1; cdr3_aa: CASSLSPSGASTDTRYF
j_call: TRBJ2-7; v_call: TRBV14; cdr3_aa: CASSLSGGYEQYF
j_call: TRBJ1-1; v_call: TRBV10-3; cdr3_aa: CAIRGEGVTEAFF
j_call: TRBJ1-1; v_call: TRBV6-5; cdr3_aa: CASRGRDTEAFF
j_call: TRBJ1-1; v_call: TRBV18; cdr3_aa: CASSRIQALGPEAFF
j_call: TRBJ2-5; v_call: TRBV27; cdr3_aa: CASSLTGVGETQYF
j_call: TRBJ2-3; v_call: TRBV7-9; cdr3_aa: CASRQAGALDTQYF
j_call: TRBJ2-5; v_call: TRBV7-2; cdr3_aa: CASSFTGTKCGETQYF
j_call: TRBJ1-5; v_call: TRBV6-5; cdr3_aa: CASSYGQGNQPQHF
j_call: TRBJ1-3; v_call: TRBV6-5; cdr3_aa: CASGGPSSGNTIYF
j_call: TRBJ2-3; v_call: TRBV20-1; cdr3_aa: CSAPRDTQYF
j_call: TRBJ2-5; v_call: TRBV27; cdr3_aa: CASTRTGTKETQYF
j_call: TRBJ1-3; v_call: TRBV28; cdr3_aa: CASSLWGSSGNTIYF
j_call: TRBJ2-1; v_call: TRBV7-6; cdr3_aa: CASSNQGRRDYNEQFF
j_call: TRBJ2-7; v_call: TRBV15; cdr3_aa: CATSLTGFSYEQYF
j_call: TRBJ2-2; v_call: TRBV29-1; cdr3_aa: CSGLEAGELFF
j_call: TRBJ2-5; v_call: TRBV2; cdr3_aa: CASSGRDYEETQYF
j_call: TRBJ2-1; v_call: TRBV5-1; cdr3_aa: CASSRLGLAGDNEQFF